This TCR beta chain was captured in a study of kidney transplant recipient with SARS-CoV-2 infection. This clonotype was found many times. From the reads, TCRdb called clonotypes with MiXCR, one entry per CDR3 protein. The table shows 200,000 to 300,000 distinct CDR3 sequences, with under 30% occurring only once. Trimming left V 3 bases short and J 6 bases short, with 11 bases between. This CDR3 has 13 residues. From germline, CDR1 is WNHNN and CDR2 SYGVQD (reference sequence). This chain links TRBV10-1 with TRBJ1-1; D might be TRBD1 (6 bases). The sequencing used a blood sample, collected at baseline and between days 110 and 120 from a kidney transplant recipient. The receptor was derived from a young adult male patient who had COVID-19 and was a kidney transplant recipient. Some T cells may be supplied by the graft donor. CDR3 bases: TGCGCCAGCAGTGACCTGGACAGCCCTGAAGCTTTCTTT. Protein: CASSDLDSPEAFF.